These 9 T cell receptor beta chains share one sample of origin, sequenced in a study of cytomegalovirus exposure and HLA in healthy donors. 60 Vbeta and 13 Jbeta primers were used in PCR. Generated by immunoSEQ multiplex PCR, the TCRdb table keeps only in-frame clones and is missing some. The sample includes under 200,000 clones, 84% seen only once; the top ten take about 0.24%. The sequenced material came from PBMCs. The receptors stem from a boy between 10 and 17 years old in good health and CMV-seronegative.

This sequence joins TRBV30 and TRBJ2-7; D is possibly TRBD2 (6 bases). Per the germline V gene, CDR1 is GTSNPN and CDR2 is SVGIG (reference sequence). This CDR3 contains 14 residues. Between the trimmed V and J ends, which lost 2 bases and 4 bases, there was a span of 15 bases. This chain's CDR3 is CAWSRLSGEYEQYF. The CDR3 DNA follows: TGTGCCTGGAGTCGTCTGTCGGGGGAATACGAGCAGTACTTC.

CDR3 bases: TGTGCAAGTCGCTTAGAGCGGGGGTTGGGAACTGAAGCTTTCTTT. It translates to CASRLERGLGTEAFF. The chain carries TRBV12-2 and TRBJ1-1. TRBV12-2 is described as a pseudogene. The CDR3 consists of 15 residues.

The rearrangement uses TRBV20-1 and TRBJ2-7, with TRBD2 as a possible D gene (5 bases). CDR3 size: 11 residues. V was pared by 3 bases and J by 7 bases, with 10 bases between. Germline CDR1 reads DFQATT; CDR2 reads SNEGSKA (reference sequence). The CDR3 DNA reads as TGCAGTGCTAGTCCGGGAAGGGAGCAGTACTTC. Amino acids: CSASPGREQYF.

V and J are TRBV5-1 and TRBJ2-7, with 7 bases that match TRBD1. The CDR3 extends over 13 amino acids. Trimming at V came to 3 bases and at J to 2 bases, leaving 2 bases not matched to a gene. Germline CDR1 SGHRS, CDR2 YFSETQ. This CDR3 is CASSSQGAYEQYF. Written as DNA, the CDR3 is TGCGCCAGCAGCTCCCAGGGGGCCTACGAGCAGTACTTC.

This rearrangement joins TRBV9 to TRBJ2-7; a possible D gene is TRBD2 (5 bases). Germline loops: CDR1 SGDLS, CDR2 YYNGEE. V lost 0 bases to trimming and J lost 7 bases, with 11 bases between them. The CDR3 sequence is 13 residues long. DNA of the CDR3: TGTGCCAGCAGCGTAGAACCCTCGGGGGAGCAGTACTTC. Amino acids: CASSVEPSGEQYF. The variable domain in full, completed from reference TRBV9 and TRBJ2-7, reads DSGVTQTPKHLITATGQRVTLRCSPRSGDLSVYWYQQSLDQGLQFLIQYYNGEERAKGNILERFSAQQFPDLHSELNLSSLELGDSALYFCASSVEPSGEQYFGPGTRLTVT.

The genes are TRBV5-1 and TRBJ1-4; possible D gene TRBD1, 6 bases. The CDR3 has 14 residues. V lost 5 bases and J 0 bases, leaving 8 bases between the germline ends. Germline V gene lookup returns CDR1 SGHRS and CDR2 YFSETQ. The CDR3 region is CASRGGATNEKLFF. The CDR3 nucleotides read TGCGCCAGCAGAGGGGGAGCAACTAATGAAAAACTGTTTTTT.

This clone appeared a few times. Other nucleotide sequences in the sample specify the same CDR3. The V gene is TRBV15, the J gene TRBJ2-7; 8 bases line up with TRBD1. This CDR3 is built from 16 residues. Germline V CDR1 and CDR2: LNHNV, YYDKDF (reference sequence). The trim removed 3 bases at V and 1 base at J, leaving 8 bases unmatched. The chain's CDR3 is CATSRASGTGSYEQYF. The DNA for the CDR3 is TGTGCCACCAGCAGGGCCTCCGGGACAGGTTCCTACGAGCAGTACTTC.

The chain employs TRBV5-1 and TRBJ2-7; TRBD2 aligns across 11 bases. The CDR3 covers 16 residues. Germline assignment: CDR1 SGHRS and CDR2 YFSETQ. V trimming: 1 base; J trimming: 0 bases; junction bases outside the gene matches: 3. The CDR3 DNA reads as TGCGCCAGCAGCTTGTTTCTAGCGGGAGGCTCCTACGAGCAGTACTTC. This codes for CASSLFLAGGSYEQYF.

This chain uses TRBV25-1 with TRBJ1-1; 8 bases line up with TRBD1. CDR1 and CDR2 (germline): MGHDK, SYGVNS. With 1 base clipped from V and 2 bases from J, the junction kept 9 bases outside the gene matches. CDR3 length: 17 amino acids. Written as DNA, the CDR3 is TGTGCCAGCAGTGAATCCTTCGTGACAGGGGTAAACACTGAAGCTTTCTTT. Encoded protein: CASSESFVTGVNTEAFF.